This T cell receptor beta chain was obtained from a study of blood T cell repertoires in COVID-19. Study as a whole: The cDNA or gDNA used as material had been derived from T cells, B-cell-depleted T cells, or PBMCs.

CDR1 is SGHTA, CDR2 FQGTGA, per germline. V was pared by 6 bases and J by 5 bases, with 3 bases of the junction left unmatched. The CDR3 sequence is 13 residues long. Authors' processing steps: Scientists estimated how many nucleated cells there were by amplifying reference gene primers. Assay used: immunoSEQ multiplex PCR; TCRdb lists only in-frame clones, some missing. The V and J calls and clone size are taken from that table; D and trimming were inferred from the DNA. There are over 200,000 clones in the sample; just under 90% occur only once, and approximately 6.2% lies in the top ten. This clone was observed a single time.

Sequencing was done on a sample of peripheral blood. The receptor's source is a man aged 60-69 years who had recovered from COVID-19. The V and J genes are TRBV7-3 and TRBJ2-1; TRBD2 matches at 8 bases. As DNA, the CDR3 is TGTGCCAGCAGAAAGACTAGCGACAATGAGCAGTTCTTC. It yields the protein CASRKTSDNEQFF.